This TCR beta chain was sequenced during a study of control samples from healthy donors and cancer patients. CDR3 length: 15 residues. The V segment lost 3 bases and the J segment 0 bases; nucleotides outside the gene matches: 4. The germline V gene has CDR1 SGHTA and CDR2 FQGNSA. Assay: immunoSEQ multiplex PCR; the TCRdb copy retains only in-frame clones and omits some. The sample includes 150,000 to 200,000 clones, about 90% of them seen just once. Input material: blood. The J gene is TRBJ2-7, the V gene TRBV7-2; 8 bases align to TRBD2. The source is a man aged 18 to 29 in good health. The CDR3 DNA sequence: TGTGCCAGCAGCTTCGGCGGGGGGAGCTCCTACGAGCAGTACTTC. This codes for CASSFGGGSSYEQYF.